Each of the 3 T cell receptor beta chains below was sequenced from the same sample in a study of OX40 agonist ivuxolimab in advanced cancers. Some clones are missing from TCRdb's copy, which holds only in-frame ones; the method was immunoSEQ multiplex PCR. The sample consists of more than 50,000 clones, about 90% of them appearing once. This specimen was CD4+ or CD8+ T cells sorted from blood, taken in a trial of the OX40 agonist ivuxolimab. Every receptor here comes from an adult with an advanced solid tumor such as melanoma, head and neck, liver or kidney cancer.

V gene TRBV7-2 combines with J gene TRBJ2-3; D remains unclear. The CDR3 sequence is 12 residues long. Per germline, CDR1 SGHTA and CDR2 FQGNSA. Trimming removed 0 bases from V and 3 bases from J, with 1 base in between. CDR3 DNA sequence: TGTGCCAGCAGCTTAGCGACAGATACGCAGTATTTT. Translated: CASSLATDTQYF.

This clone has just one count. The chain joins TRBV6-1 to TRBJ1-1; possible D gene TRBD1, 5 bases. The CDR3 covers 14 residues. Trimming removed 8 bases at V and 0 bases at J, with 13 bases between. The V gene's germline CDR1 is MNHNS and CDR2 SASEGT. CDR3 residues: CASLPGGMNTEAFF. CDR3 sequence (DNA): TGTGCCAGCCTACCTGGGGGGATGAACACTGAAGCTTTCTTT.

This rearrangement joins TRBV30 to TRBJ2-1; no reliable D call. CDR1 and CDR2 from the germline V gene are GTSNPN and SVGIG (reference sequence). V was cut by 0 bases and J by 6 bases, with 0 bases left in between. The CDR3 is 10 residues long. CDR3 bases: TGTGCCTGGAGTGTCAATGAGCAGTTCTTC. Translating gives CAWSVNEQFF.